This section outlines one TCR beta chain sequence together with its context. Generated by immunoSEQ multiplex PCR, the TCRdb table keeps only in-frame clones and is missing some. Of 150,000 to 200,000 clones in the sample, approximately 83% were seen once. The data were taken from a study of blood T cell repertoires in COVID-19. The clonotype originates from a man between 60 and 70 years old with acute or convalescent COVID-19. Sequenced input: peripheral blood.

The CDR3 sequence is CASSLARVAGDFQETQYF. DNA for the CDR3: TGTGCCAGCAGCTTAGCGCGGGTAGCGGGGGATTTCCAAGAGACCCAGTACTTC. The rearrangement links TRBV7-9 to TRBJ2-5; 9 nucleotides line up with TRBD2. Trimming cost V 0 bases and J 1 base; bases outside gene matches: 9. This CDR3 is 18 amino acids long. Germline CDR1 and CDR2: SEHNR and FQNEAQ (reference sequence).